This record looks at one TCR beta chain sequence and its context. Amplified regions were TCR beta CDR3 sequences from RNA transcripts. Primed by the HTBI set, a first-round RT-PCR was run on the TCR CDR3. TCRdb re-called the multiplex PCR reads through MiXCR, storing one row per CDR3 protein. The sample has 250,000 to 350,000 distinct CDR3 sequences, approximately 21% seen once. V shed 10 bases and J shed 4 bases, with 14 bases lying between them. In germline, CDR1 is SGHVS, CDR2 FQNEAQ. This CDR3 contains 13 residues. The record originates from a study of T cells in Graves' hyperthyroidism and ophthalmopathy. Lactation, pregnancy, other autoimmune disease or uncontrolled infection led to exclusion of patients.

The rearrangement uses TRBV7-8 and TRBJ2-1, with a tentative D call TRBD1 (6 bases). The specimen sequenced was blood. The sequence derives from a man aged 25-45 years with Graves' ophthalmopathy. The CDR3 nucleotides read TGTGCCACGGGGCGCAGGGGATACAATGAGCAGTTCTTC. Translated, it gives CATGRRGYNEQFF.